Shown below are 24 T cell receptor beta chains from a single sample sequenced in a study of T-cell reconstitution after alpha-beta-depleted transplantation in children. Unique molecular identifiers were incorporated into the prepared TCRbeta library. TCRdb redid the calling of the PCR reads with MiXCR, one entry per CDR3 protein. In the table there are about 580,000 distinct CDR3 sequences, 20% to 30% of which are singletons. The sample here was PBMCs, taken before TCRalphabeta/CD19-depleted stem cell transplant. Receptors originate from a boy under two years old with Wiskott-Aldrich syndrome, due to receive a stem cell transplant.

The chain links TRBV5-1 to TRBJ2-1; D tentatively fits TRBD1 or TRBD2 (5 bases each). Germline V lookup: CDR1 SGHRS, CDR2 YFSETQ. Trimming left V 4 bases short and J 3 bases short, with 20 bases between. This CDR3 contains 17 residues. CDR3 DNA sequence: TGCGCCAGCAGCAAAGGGGACCGCACCTGGGGCTACAATGAGCAGTTCTTC. As protein: CASSKGDRTWGYNEQFF.

This clonotype showed up just a few times. The chain carries TRBV7-9 and TRBJ2-5; the D is unclear. Germline CDR1 is SEHNR and CDR2 is FQNEAQ (reference sequence). The V and J ends lost 3 bases and 1 base respectively, with 9 bases between them. The CDR3 totals 14 residues. The CDR3 spells CASSLFAVQETQYF. CDR3 nucleotides: TGTGCCAGCAGCTTGTTCGCGGTCCAAGAGACCCAGTACTTC.

The rearrangement joins TRBV5-4 to TRBJ2-1; 9 bases line up with TRBD1. CDR1 is SGHNT and CDR2 is YYREEE in the germline V gene (reference sequence). The CDR3 runs 14 residues. V was clipped by 1 base and J by 7 bases; unmatched bases: 3. CDR3 sequence: CASSLKGQGNEQFF. The CDR3 region has the DNA TGTGCCAGCAGCTTGAAAGGACAGGGGAATGAGCAGTTCTTC.

This clonotype was seen at least ten times. The junction departs from germline at one end; a sequencing error may be responsible. The chain is built from TRBV7-2 and TRBJ2-3, with 8 positions matching TRBD2. CDR3 size: 15 residues. Per the germline V gene, CDR1 is SGHTA and CDR2 is FQGNSA. CDR3 sequence: CASSLVAGGADTQYF. The DNA of the CDR3 is TGTGCCAGCAGTTTAGTCGCCGGGGGGGCAGATACGCAGTATTTT. Full variable domain (missing parts from reference TRBV7-2 and TRBJ2-3): GAGVSQSPSNKVTEKGKDVELRCDPISGHTALYWYRQSLGQGLEFLIYFQGNSAPDKSGLPSDRFSAERTGGSVSTLTIQRTQQEDSAVYLCASSLVAGGADTQYFGPGTRLTVL.

This chain links TRBV11-2 with TRBJ2-1; D gene ambiguous. The CDR3 extends over 11 amino acids. The ends were cut back, 1 base at V and 12 bases at J, with 7 bases in the middle. Germline CDR1 SGHAT, CDR2 FQNNGV. For the CDR3, the DNA is TGTGCCAGCAGCTTAGGGATGGGGCAGTTCTTC. It codes for CASSLGMGQFF.

This clonotype was seen a few times. The chain combines TRBV5-1 with TRBJ1-1; TRBD1 aligns across 9 bases. V shed 4 bases, J shed 1 base, and the junction held 5 bases outside the gene matches. CDR1 is SGHRS, CDR2 YFSETQ, per germline. This CDR3 region has 15 residues. The CDR3 spells CASSSTTGGNTEAFF. CDR3 in DNA: TGCGCCAGCAGCAGTACGACAGGGGGGAACACTGAAGCTTTCTTT.

This clonotype turned up a few times. The chain combines TRBV7-8 with TRBJ1-1; no reliable D call. This CDR3 spans 10 amino acids. V lost 7 bases and J 3 bases, leaving 3 bases between the germline ends. CDR1 and CDR2 from the germline V gene are SGHVS and FQNEAQ. CDR3 sequence (DNA): TGTGCCAGCACACACACTGAAGCTTTCTTT. This encodes CASTHTEAFF.

This clonotype appeared once. V gene TRBV2 combines with J gene TRBJ1-1, with 8 positions matching TRBD1. Germline trimming cut 2 bases from V and 5 bases from J; bases unmatched to any gene: 7. The CDR3 extends over 15 amino acids. Germline CDR1 SNHLY, CDR2 FYNNEI. The CDR3 sequence: CASSETDRAGTEAFF. CDR3 coding DNA: TGTGCCAGCAGTGAAACGGACAGGGCGGGGACTGAAGCTTTCTTT.

The chain recombines TRBV5-1 with TRBJ2-3; D is unclear. Germline lookup yields CDR1 SGHRS and CDR2 YFSETQ. This CDR3 region has 14 residues. Between the trimmed V and J ends, which lost 0 bases and 5 bases, there was a span of 10 bases. The CDR3 sequence is CASSLGQPLDTQYF. The CDR3 DNA sequence: TGCGCCAGCAGCTTGGGACAACCCTTAGATACGCAGTATTTT.

This clonotype was picked up a small number of times. The gene calls are TRBV6-5 and TRBJ1-5, with D possibly being TRBD1 (6 bases). V dropped 2 bases and J dropped 5 bases, with 13 bases sitting between them. The germline V gene encodes CDR1 MNHEY and CDR2 SVGAGI. This CDR3 is 15 amino acids long. CDR3 residues: CASSYRQVPDQPQHF. CDR3 sequence (DNA): TGTGCCAGCAGTTACCGACAGGTACCAGATCAGCCCCAGCATTTT.

This clonotype was picked up a small number of times. The CDR3 loop is CASSETRGPYNEQFF. The CDR3, as DNA: TGTGCCAGCAGTGAAACAAGGGGACCCTACAATGAGCAGTTCTTC. The V call is TRBV2, the J call TRBJ2-1, with D possibly called TRBD1 or TRBD2 (5 bases each). Germline values: CDR1 SNHLY, CDR2 FYNNEI. With 2 bases removed from V and 2 bases from J, the gap between germline ends came to 10 bases. The CDR3 is made up of 15 amino acids.

The genes are TRBV5-1 and TRBJ2-1, with no clear D. With 0 bases removed from V and 4 bases from J, the gap between germline ends came to 14 bases. The CDR3 length is 16 residues. CDR1 SGHRS and CDR2 YFSETQ come from the germline V gene. In DNA form, the CDR3 reads TGCGCCAGCAGCTTGGTCTCAGAACCCATTTACAATGAGCAGTTCTTC. This encodes CASSLVSEPIYNEQFF.

This clonotype was recorded only once. The V call is TRBV12-3 or TRBV12-4, the J call TRBJ2-1; D remains unclear. Trimming stripped 7 bases from V and 6 bases from J, with 10 bases between. CDR3 length: 12 amino acids. The chain's CDR3 is CASTLRSNEQFF. In DNA form, the CDR3 reads TGTGCCAGCACTTTGAGGAGCAATGAGCAGTTCTTC.

V usage is TRBV28 and J usage is TRBJ1-1; 7 bases align to TRBD1. This CDR3 spans 18 amino acids. Unmatched junction bases numbered 18, after V lost 8 bases and J lost 0 bases. Germline V lookup: CDR1 MDHEN, CDR2 SYDVKM. Written as DNA, the CDR3 is TGTGCCAGCGGCCTTGGACAGGCCCTACGCTTACTGAACACTGAAGCTTTCTTT. Translation: CASGLGQALRLLNTEAFF.

This clonotype was counted only a few times. CDR3 DNA: TGTGCCTGGAGTGTACCTCGGCGGGTTTACTACAATGAGCAGTTCTTC. It codes for CAWSVPRRVYYNEQFF. The rearrangement links TRBV30 to TRBJ2-1; weak D call: TRBD2 (5 bases). Per the germline V gene, CDR1 is GTSNPN and CDR2 is SVGIG (reference sequence). Trimming stripped 0 bases from V and 3 bases from J, with 15 bases between. The CDR3 extends over 16 amino acids.

CDR3 in DNA: TGTGCCAGCACCGGGACTAGCGGAGAGACCCAGTACTTC. Its translation: CASTGTSGETQYF. The chain combines TRBV2 with TRBJ2-5; 11 bases agree with TRBD2. Unmatched junction bases numbered 2, after V lost 7 bases and J lost 4 bases. Germline CDR1 SNHLY, CDR2 FYNNEI. The CDR3 runs 13 residues.

This clonotype was detected a few times. The V and J genes are TRBV9 and TRBJ1-2, with unresolved D. The CDR3 length is 14 residues. Germline V gives CDR1 SGDLS, CDR2 YYNGEE. The ends were cut back, 2 bases at V and 6 bases at J, with 14 bases in the middle. DNA for the CDR3: TGTGCCAGCAGCGTCGAAGCCATCCCGAATGGCTACACCTTC. It is translated as CASSVEAIPNGYTF.

This clonotype was seen only a few times. The chain joins TRBV12-3 or TRBV12-4 to TRBJ2-1; D is undetermined. The CDR3 runs 14 residues. V dropped 3 bases and J dropped 5 bases, with 11 bases sitting between them. The CDR3 DNA is TGTGCCAGCAGTTTGCCCCAGGACCACAATGAGCAGTTCTTC. Translating gives CASSLPQDHNEQFF.

This clonotype came up a few times. The chain recombines TRBV5-1 with TRBJ2-1; 8 bases match TRBD2. CDR1 and CDR2 from the germline V gene are SGHRS and YFSETQ. Trimming removed 0 bases from V and 7 bases from J; junction bases left unmatched: 9. The CDR3 is 16 amino acids. CDR3 DNA sequence: TGCGCCAGCAGCTTGGCCGGGAGGGCCCTCCGGAATGAGCAGTTCTTC. It yields the protein CASSLAGRALRNEQFF.

This clonotype was observed a handful of times. The chain couples TRBV6-1 to TRBJ2-3; 9 bases map to TRBD1. In germline, CDR1 is MNHNS, CDR2 SASEGT. The ends lost 2 bases at V and 4 bases at J; junction bases unmatched: 7. This CDR3 region has 16 residues. The DNA of the CDR3 is TGTGCCAGCAGTGAATGGGTGACAGGGGGGCCAGATACGCAGTATTTT. This gives the protein CASSEWVTGGPDTQYF.

The chain employs TRBV20-1 and TRBJ1-5, with no clear D. CDR1 and CDR2 from the germline V gene are DFQATT and SNEGSKA (reference sequence). The CDR3 consists of 16 residues. Deletions cut 4 bases from V and 0 bases from J, with 16 bases between. CDR3 DNA sequence: TGCAGTGCTATAGCGCGCCGACTAAATAGCAATCAGCCCCAGCATTTT. This codes for CSAIARRLNSNQPQHF.

In its sample, this clonotype was seen a few times. The chain joins TRBV19 to TRBJ2-3; TRBD2 matches 7 bases. The CDR3 totals 18 residues. Germline V lookup: CDR1 LNHDA, CDR2 SQIVND (reference sequence). J lost 5 bases, V lost 6 bases, and 20 bases had no gene match. Written as DNA, the CDR3 is TGTGCCAGTAGCGGGGCACGGGACTACAATCGGGGACGAGATACGCAGTATTTT. This codes for CASSGARDYNRGRDTQYF.

This clonotype was observed a handful of times. V and J are TRBV15 and TRBJ2-1, with a possible D match to TRBD1 (7 bases). The CDR3 length is 19 residues. The germline gives CDR1 LNHNV, CDR2 YYDKDF (reference sequence). V lost 0 bases and J 5 bases, leaving 23 bases between the germline ends. This CDR3 reads CATSRDGNRGVAVDNEQFF. CDR3 in DNA: TGTGCCACCAGCAGAGACGGGAACAGGGGAGTAGCGGTTGACAATGAGCAGTTCTTC. Supplemented by reference TRBV15 and TRBJ2-1, the full variable domain reads DAMVIQNPRYQVTQFGKPVTLSCSQTLNHNVMYWYQQKSSQAPKLLFHYYDKDFNNEADTPDNFQSRRPNTSFCFLDIRSPGLGDTAMYLCATSRDGNRGVAVDNEQFFGPGTRLTVL.

The CDR3 DNA follows: TGCGCCAGCAGCTTGGGGGCTAGCGTCAATGAGCAGTTCTTC. Its protein product is CASSLGASVNEQFF. The chain carries TRBV5-1 and TRBJ2-1; D may be TRBD2 (6 bases). CDR3 length: 14 residues. Trimming pared 0 bases from V and 6 bases from J, leaving 10 bases between. CDR1 and CDR2 from the germline V gene are SGHRS and YFSETQ. Complete variable domain (other parts from reference TRBV5-1 and TRBJ2-1): KAGVTQTPRYLIKTRGQQVTLSCSPISGHRSVSWYQQTPGQGLQFLFEYFSETQRNKGNFPGRFSGRQFSNSRSEMNVSTLELGDSALYLCASSLGASVNEQFFGPGTRLTVL.